The rows below give T cell receptor beta chains drawn from one sample of a study of PD-1 blockade in classical Hodgkin lymphoma. Profiling relied on immunoSEQ multiplex PCR, and the TCRdb table lists in-frame clones only, not all of them. The data hold 100,000 or so clones, with about 89% observed a single time. The specimen comprised peripheral blood mononuclear cells (PBMCs), sampled before the second cycle of nivolumab. Receptors were obtained from a human donor with classical Hodgkin lymphoma. CDR3s include the opening cysteine and the closing phenylalanine or tryptophan. The order of the fields is D gene, V gene, clone size, J gene, CDR3 length, CDR3 DNA, CDR3 protein. D genes are given only for firm matches. The size entry is marked missing in some rows and otherwise reads once, few, many or a size class.

d_call: -; v_call: TRBV13; clone_size: -; j_call: TRBJ2-5; cdr3_length: 15; cdr3_nt: TGTGCCAGCAGCTCTACCTTCGGGGCCGCGGAGACCCAGTACTTC; cdr3_aa: CASSSTFGAAETQYF
d_call: -; v_call: TRBV6-5; clone_size: once; j_call: TRBJ2-1; cdr3_length: 12; cdr3_nt: TGTGCCGCGGGGGCGAACTACAATGAGCAGTTCTTC; cdr3_aa: CAAGANYNEQFF
d_call: -; v_call: TRBV20-1; clone_size: -; j_call: TRBJ1-2; cdr3_length: 11; cdr3_nt: TGCAGTGCTCCCTTAAACTATGGCTACACCTTC; cdr3_aa: CSAPLNYGYTF
d_call: TRBD1; v_call: TRBV6-1; clone_size: -; j_call: TRBJ2-7; cdr3_length: 14; cdr3_nt: TGTGCCAGCAGTGACCCCGGGACAGGGAGGGTTGGTCACTTC; cdr3_aa: CASSDPGTGRVGHF
d_call: -; v_call: TRBV11-2; clone_size: -; j_call: TRBJ1-5; cdr3_length: 15; cdr3_nt: TGTGCCAGCAGCTGGGCCGGGGGTAGCAATCAGCCCCAGCATTTT; cdr3_aa: CASSWAGGSNQPQHF
d_call: -; v_call: TRBV18; clone_size: -; j_call: TRBJ1-1; cdr3_length: 13; cdr3_nt: TGTGCCAGCTCACCGGGACAGAACACTGAAGCTTTCTTT; cdr3_aa: CASSPGQNTEAFF
d_call: -; v_call: TRBV9; clone_size: once; j_call: TRBJ2-7; cdr3_length: 14; cdr3_nt: TGTGCCAGCAGCCCGCGGACAGCCTCCTACGAGCAGTACTTC; cdr3_aa: CASSPRTASYEQYF
d_call: TRBD1; v_call: TRBV28; clone_size: -; j_call: TRBJ1-2; cdr3_length: 14; cdr3_nt: TGTGCCAGCAGTGTCCCGGGACAGGTGTATGGCTACACCTTC; cdr3_aa: CASSVPGQVYGYTF
d_call: -; v_call: TRBV27; clone_size: -; j_call: TRBJ1-2; cdr3_length: 14; cdr3_nt: TGTGCCAGCAGTCTGATACCTACTAACTATGGCTACACCTTC; cdr3_aa: CASSLIPTNYGYTF
d_call: -; v_call: TRBV9; clone_size: -; j_call: TRBJ2-7; cdr3_length: 13; cdr3_nt: TGTGCCAGCAGCGTAATGGGGGGTGGCGAGCAGTACTTC; cdr3_aa: CASSVMGGGEQYF
d_call: -; v_call: TRBV5-8; clone_size: -; j_call: TRBJ1-6; cdr3_length: 14; cdr3_nt: TGTGCCAGCAGCTTGGGGGAGGATAATTCACCCCTCCACTTT; cdr3_aa: CASSLGEDNSPLHF
d_call: TRBD2; v_call: TRBV7-9; clone_size: -; j_call: TRBJ2-1; cdr3_length: 18; cdr3_nt: TGTGCCAGCAGCTTTGGACTAGCGGGGGAGAGCTCCTACAATGAGCAGTTCTTC; cdr3_aa: CASSFGLAGESSYNEQFF
d_call: -; v_call: TRBV15; clone_size: -; j_call: TRBJ1-2; cdr3_length: 15; cdr3_nt: TGTGCCACCAGTAGAGCGTCAGCTCCTAACTATGGCTACACCTTC; cdr3_aa: CATSRASAPNYGYTF
d_call: -; v_call: TRBV6-6; clone_size: -; j_call: TRBJ2-3; cdr3_length: 14; cdr3_nt: TGTGCCAGCATAAGGCAGGCGCACACAGATACGCAGTATTTT; cdr3_aa: CASIRQAHTDTQYF
d_call: -; v_call: TRBV15; clone_size: -; j_call: TRBJ2-5; cdr3_length: 18; cdr3_nt: TGTGCCACCAGCAGAGTCGGAACCTTAGGGGGGAGATTAGAGACCCAGTACTTC; cdr3_aa: CATSRVGTLGGRLETQYF
d_call: -; v_call: TRBV19; clone_size: -; j_call: TRBJ2-7; cdr3_length: 13; cdr3_nt: TGTGCCAGTAGTATGTCCGGGGGCTACGAGCAGTACTTC; cdr3_aa: CASSMSGGYEQYF
d_call: -; v_call: TRBV29-1; clone_size: -; j_call: TRBJ1-3; cdr3_length: 13; cdr3_nt: TGCAGCGTTTTCAGTAGGGAGGAAAACACCATATATTTT; cdr3_aa: CSVFSREENTIYF
d_call: TRBD1; v_call: TRBV10-3; clone_size: -; j_call: TRBJ2-7; cdr3_length: 14; cdr3_nt: TGTGCCATCAAAGGGGGACAGGGAGGCTACGAGCAGTACTTC; cdr3_aa: CAIKGGQGGYEQYF
d_call: -; v_call: TRBV9; clone_size: -; j_call: TRBJ2-2; cdr3_length: 15; cdr3_nt: TGTGCCAGCAGCGTAGACCCAGGGTGGACCGGGGAGCTGTTTTTT; cdr3_aa: CASSVDPGWTGELFF